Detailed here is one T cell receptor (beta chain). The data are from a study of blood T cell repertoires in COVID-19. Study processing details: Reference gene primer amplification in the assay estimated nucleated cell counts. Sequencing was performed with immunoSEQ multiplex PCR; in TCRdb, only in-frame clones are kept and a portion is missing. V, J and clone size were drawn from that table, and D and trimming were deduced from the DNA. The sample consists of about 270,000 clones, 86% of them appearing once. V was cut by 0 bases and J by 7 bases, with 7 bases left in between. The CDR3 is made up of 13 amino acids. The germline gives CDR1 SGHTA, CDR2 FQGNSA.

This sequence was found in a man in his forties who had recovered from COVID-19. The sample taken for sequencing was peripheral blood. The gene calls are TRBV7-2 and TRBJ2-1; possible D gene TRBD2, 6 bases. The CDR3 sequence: CASSLAGGNEQFF. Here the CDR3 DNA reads TGTGCCAGCAGCTTAGCCGGGGGAAATGAGCAGTTCTTC. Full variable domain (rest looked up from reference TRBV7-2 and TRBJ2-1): GAGVSQSPSNKVTEKGKDVELRCDPISGHTALYWYRQSLGQGLEFLIYFQGNSAPDKSGLPSDRFSAERTGGSVSTLTIQRTQQEDSAVYLCASSLAGGNEQFFGPGTRLTVL.